These 27 T cell receptor beta chains came from one sample sequenced in a study of monozygotic twins with inflammatory bowel disease. No DNA is given; TCRdb re-called the 5' RACE reads and lists each CDR3 protein once. The sample's table shows fewer than 450,000 distinct CDR3 sequences. The sequenced sample was blood. These receptors all come from a human donor with ulcerative colitis or Crohn's disease, or a healthy co-twin of an affected twin (not recorded which).

The chain employs TRBV5-5 and TRBJ1-2; TCRdb lists TRBD1, though no DNA is available to test this call. The CDR3 has 13 residues. Looked up from germline, CDR1 is SGHKS and CDR2 is YYEKEE (reference sequence). CDR3 residues: CASTGGWVRGYTF.

The gene calls are TRBV9 and TRBJ2-3. Germline loops: CDR1 SGDLS, CDR2 YYNGEE. The CDR3 has 14 residues. The CDR3 is CASSGPRRADTQYF.

The J gene is TRBJ2-5, the V gene TRBV7-2; absent DNA, TCRdb's TRBD2 call cannot be checked. Germline V gives CDR1 SGHTA, CDR2 FQGNSA. The CDR3 runs to 15 residues. CDR3: CASSLGLAEQETQYF.

CDR3: CASTPTASADGANVLTF. J is TRBJ2-6 and V is TRBV6-1; TCRdb's assignment of TRBD1 cannot be checked, as there is no DNA. This CDR3 contains 17 residues. Germline CDR1 MNHNS, CDR2 SASEGT.

V gene TRBV12-3 or TRBV12-4 combines with J gene TRBJ1-6. The CDR3 contains 13 residues. CDR3: CASSLSGNSPLHF.

The rearrangement uses TRBV9 and TRBJ1-2; as DNA is missing, the TRBD1 call by TCRdb cannot be tested. The CDR3 totals 16 residues. Per germline, CDR1 SGDLS and CDR2 YYNGEE. The CDR3 sequence is CASSANLGQGDGGYTF. The entire variable domain, with the rest obtained from reference TRBV9 and TRBJ1-2, is as follows: DSGVTQTPKHLITATGQRVTLRCSPRSGDLSVYWYQQSLDQGLQFLIQYYNGEERAKGNILERFSAQQFPDLHSELNLSSLELGDSALYFCASSANLGQGDGGYTFGSGTRLTVV.

The J gene is TRBJ2-5, the V gene TRBV12-3 or TRBV12-4; TCRdb outputs TRBD1, but without DNA this stays unchecked. The CDR3 extends over 14 amino acids. CDR3 sequence: CASTRQGLLGAQYF.

The V call is TRBV15, the J call TRBJ2-1; checking the TCRdb D call of TRBD1 is not possible without DNA. The CDR3 totals 17 residues. Germline V lookup: CDR1 LNHNV, CDR2 YYDKDF (reference sequence). CDR3 loop: CATSRAFTGVGDNEQFF.

This rearrangement joins TRBV7-2 to TRBJ2-1; the TRBD1 assignment by TCRdb is unverifiable without DNA. Germline assignment: CDR1 SGHTA and CDR2 FQGNSA. The CDR3 runs to 16 residues. CDR3 protein: CASSFAGTTYYNEQFF.

The chain couples TRBV7-9 to TRBJ2-3; TCRdb's D call, TRBD1, is unchecked because there is no DNA. In germline, CDR1 is SEHNR, CDR2 FQNEAQ (reference sequence). CDR3 length: 15 residues. The CDR3 protein is CASSFPRGSTDTQYF. Based on the CDR3 plus reference TRBV7-9 and TRBJ2-3, the full variable domain is DTGVSQNPRHKITKRGQNVTFRCDPISEHNRLYWYRQTLGQGPEFLTYFQNEAQLEKSRLLSDRFSAERPKGSFSTLEIQRTEQGDSAMYLCASSFPRGSTDTQYFGPGTRLTVL.

The chain uses TRBV5-1 and TRBJ2-7; TCRdb proposes TRBD1, but this gene call is untestable without DNA. There are 14 residues in the CDR3. Germline CDR1 is SGHRS and CDR2 is YFSETQ. This CDR3 reads CASSLPGPYYEQYF.

V is TRBV19 and J is TRBJ1-5; TCRdb names TRBD1, which stays unverified in the absence of DNA. The CDR3 runs 15 residues. Germline CDR1 and CDR2: LNHDA and SQIVND (reference sequence). CDR3 loop: CASGVHGKQHPPQHF.

The chain is built from TRBV5-4 and TRBJ2-3; TCRdb's D call of TRBD1 is untestable without DNA. Germline V gene data show CDR1 as SGHNT and CDR2 as YYREEE (reference sequence). This CDR3 spans 16 amino acids. The CDR3: CASSISDRGLTDTQYF.

This chain joins TRBV6-2 or TRBV6-3 and TRBJ1-5; TCRdb returns TRBD1, unconfirmable since there is no DNA. CDR1 MNHEY and CDR2 SVGEGT come from the germline V gene. CDR3 length equals 14 residues. CDR3 region: CASRTGLLNQPQHF.

V and J are TRBV14 and TRBJ1-1; absent DNA, TCRdb's TRBD1 call cannot be checked. The CDR3 spans 14 residues. CDR1 and CDR2 (germline): SGHDN, FVKESK. The CDR3: CASSPGVGGTEAFF.

The rearrangement links TRBV6-1 to TRBJ2-7; the TRBD1 assignment by TCRdb is unverifiable without DNA. The CDR3 runs 15 residues. Germline V gene data show CDR1 as MNHNS and CDR2 as SASEGT. The CDR3 reads CASKSRQELEYEQYF.

The gene calls are TRBV5-1 and TRBJ2-1. CDR3 length: 14 residues. Germline values: CDR1 SGHRS, CDR2 YFSETQ. The CDR3 sequence is CASSLTFRSYEQFF. Full variable domain (missing parts from reference TRBV5-1 and TRBJ2-1): KAGVTQTPRYLIKTRGQQVTLSCSPISGHRSVSWYQQTPGQGLQFLFEYFSETQRNKGNFPGRFSGRQFSNSRSEMNVSTLELGDSALYLCASSLTFRSYEQFFGPGTRLTVL.

This chain joins TRBV28 and TRBJ1-5; the D call from TCRdb, TRBD1, cannot be confirmed without DNA. Germline V gene lookup returns CDR1 MDHEN and CDR2 SYDVKM. The CDR3 length is 18 residues. The CDR3 reads CASTLRTGVPSSNQPQHF.

The rearrangement joins TRBV5-1 to TRBJ1-2. The CDR3 extends over 15 amino acids. The germline gives CDR1 SGHRS, CDR2 YFSETQ. CDR3 loop: CASSPITGEVYSYTF.

The chain employs TRBV3-1 and TRBJ1-1. The CDR3 runs 12 residues. CDR1 is LGHDT, CDR2 YNNKEL, per germline (reference sequence). CDR3: CASSQDSPAAFF.

This chain connects TRBV20-1 to TRBJ1-1; as DNA is missing, the TRBD1 call by TCRdb cannot be tested. This CDR3 spans 15 amino acids. CDR1 and CDR2 from the germline V gene are DFQATT and SNEGSKA (reference sequence). The CDR3 sequence: CSASPWDRDNTEAFF.

V is TRBV5-6 and J is TRBJ2-5; TCRdb calls TRBD2, which cannot be checked without DNA. The germline gives CDR1 SGHDT, CDR2 YYEEEE. This CDR3 spans 15 amino acids. The CDR3 spells CASSIWQGLMETQYF.

V usage is TRBV4-2 and J usage is TRBJ1-2; with no DNA, the TCRdb D assignment of TRBD1 cannot be verified. The CDR3 spans 15 residues. Germline V lookup: CDR1 LGHNA, CDR2 YNFKEQ. CDR3 loop: CASSVSRGLNYGYTF.

The chain links TRBV19 to TRBJ2-2. This CDR3 is 15 amino acids long. The germline V gene encodes CDR1 LNHDA and CDR2 SQIVND (reference sequence). This CDR3 reads CASSQQNLNTGELFF.

The chain combines TRBV5-1 with TRBJ1-1. Germline CDR1 reads SGHRS; CDR2 reads YFSETQ. The CDR3 is 14 amino acids. CDR3 residues: CASSLDGLNTEAFF.

The CDR3 protein is CASSEALRVPGANVLTF. V usage is TRBV2 and J usage is TRBJ2-6. The CDR3 runs to 17 residues. The germline V gene has CDR1 SNHLY and CDR2 FYNNEI.

The gene calls are TRBV20-1 and TRBJ1-1; TCRdb picks TRBD1, but there is no DNA to check that call. The germline V gene encodes CDR1 DFQATT and CDR2 SNEGSKA (reference sequence). This CDR3 has 15 amino acids. CDR3 sequence: CSARVRDRLNTEAFF.